Included here is one T cell receptor (beta chain) sequence, with context. Its cognate antigen has yet to be identified. Per-base qualities were not stored, and no clone one base away is much larger. This sample was taken from a study of T cell clonotyping in hematopoietic cell transplantation (dated by TCRdb to the early 2020s). Looking at the study overall: The study collected more than 120 blood samples from about 40 consecutive transplant recipients and their related donors. Recruitment of patients ran from late 2015 to early 2017, and follow-up continued until late 2020 or until death. Broader findings and caveats from the paper: Only a small fraction of recipient repertoires overlapped donor repertoires, with over 97% appearing de novo at the given depth. Inverse Simpson Index values from donors and from recipients before transplant predicted broader TCR repertoire diversity after transplant. The sample size was limited, and because cells were not sorted, the contributions of CD4 and CD8 repertoires could not be separated. After transplant, TCR diversity in recipients dropped, and pathologically expanded clonotypes climbed progressively between day 30 and day 180.

TCR beta CDR3 regions were amplified from genomic DNA with the immunoSEQ assay, a bias-controlled multiplex PCR using V- and J-specific primers. In a second PCR step, the CDR3 amplicons were tagged with a proprietary barcode plus Illumina adapter sequences. An Illumina MiSeq instrument was used to sequence the CDR3 libraries. The study's processing was this. Export and quality control were handled in immunoSEQ Analyzer 3.0, while downstream analyses relied on R Bioconductor and Immunarch. Only productive rearrangements in the normalized downsampled data set went into calculating the repertoire metrics. Pathologically expanded clonotypes were defined as those larger than 5 templates in the normalized cohort. The Inverse Simpson Index served as the measure of repertoire diversity. CMV-specificity analyses were carried out on the non-normalized data set to capture all clonotypes. The source is immuneACCESS, and TCRdb retained only in-frame sequences with V and J called. Part of the clones is not carried over; for the studies checked, unresolved V genes explain less than half of this, and the remainder is unexplained. That table is the source of V, J and clone size, and D and trimming were worked out from the DNA. This sample gives 55,000 to 70,000 clones in total; roughly 93% of them show up just once. Jointly, the top ten make up 1.6% of the sample.

The CDR1 and CDR2 encoded by the germline V gene are MGHRA and YSYEKL. Including the terminal cysteine and phenylalanine, the CDR3 comprises 15 residues. Only the CDR3 DNA stays, 45 bases, in frame from base 1. V has 4 bases trimmed and J has 7 bases trimmed; junction bases matching no gene number 9. Blood samples for TCR beta sequencing were given by related transplant donors. Using Nuclei Lysis Solution, genomic DNA was extracted from unfractionated peripheral blood mononuclear cells that were either fresh or cryopreserved. Sequences were obtained from peripheral blood mononuclear cells. The chain is assembled from TRBV4-1 and TRBJ2-1; 8 bases in the junction line up with TRBD1. This receptor was obtained from a man in his forties or fifties in good health. Some clones in this sample may be carry-over from other donors' samples. The CDR3 is CASSPVDRGTNEQFF. At the DNA level, the sequence is TGCGCCAGCAGCCCGGTTGACAGGGGTACTAATGAGCAGTTCTTC.